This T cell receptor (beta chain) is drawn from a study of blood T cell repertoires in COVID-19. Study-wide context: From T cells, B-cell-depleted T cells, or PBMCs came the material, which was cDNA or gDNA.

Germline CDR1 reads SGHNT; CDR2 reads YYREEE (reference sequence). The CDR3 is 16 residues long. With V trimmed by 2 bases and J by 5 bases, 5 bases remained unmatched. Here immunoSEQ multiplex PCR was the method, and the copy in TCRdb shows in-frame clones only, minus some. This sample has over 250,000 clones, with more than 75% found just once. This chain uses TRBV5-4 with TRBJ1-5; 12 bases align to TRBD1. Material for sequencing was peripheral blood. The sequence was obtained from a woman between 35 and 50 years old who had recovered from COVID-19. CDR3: CASSLTGTGGHQPQHF. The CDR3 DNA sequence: TGTGCCAGCAGCTTAACCGGGACAGGGGGCCATCAGCCCCAGCATTTT.